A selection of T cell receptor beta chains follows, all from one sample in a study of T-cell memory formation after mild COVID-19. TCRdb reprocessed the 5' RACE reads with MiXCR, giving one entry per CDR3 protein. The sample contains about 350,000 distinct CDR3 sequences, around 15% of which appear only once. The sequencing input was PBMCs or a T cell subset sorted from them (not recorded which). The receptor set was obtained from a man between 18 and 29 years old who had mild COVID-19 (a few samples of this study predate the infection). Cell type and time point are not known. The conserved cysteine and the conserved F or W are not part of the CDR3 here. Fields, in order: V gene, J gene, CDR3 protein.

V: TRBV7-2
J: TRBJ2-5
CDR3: ASSWKSGGYQETQY

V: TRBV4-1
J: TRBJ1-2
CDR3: ASSQFPSGSSGYGYT

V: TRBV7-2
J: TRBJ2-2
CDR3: ASSLQGRTGELF

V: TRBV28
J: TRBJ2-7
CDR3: ASSRTGGYEQY

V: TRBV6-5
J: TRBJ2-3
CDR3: ASSHVQTDTQY

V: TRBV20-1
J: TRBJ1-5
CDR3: SAEGTDYQPQH

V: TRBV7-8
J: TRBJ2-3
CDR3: ASTYPGGHTQY

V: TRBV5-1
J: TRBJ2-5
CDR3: ASSEGLAGEETQY

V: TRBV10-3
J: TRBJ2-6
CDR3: AISAGGDSGANVLT

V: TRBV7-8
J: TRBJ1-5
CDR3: ASSLAGHNQPQH

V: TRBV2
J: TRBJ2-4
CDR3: ASSGWDTKNIQY

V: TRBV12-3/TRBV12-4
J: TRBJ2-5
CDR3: ASRLTGAPKETQY

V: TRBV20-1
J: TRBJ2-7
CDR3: SARSTSGGTPYEQY

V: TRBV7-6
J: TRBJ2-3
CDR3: ASSSRGTGAHRDTQY

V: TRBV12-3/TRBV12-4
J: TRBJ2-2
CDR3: ASSGTSGGYTGELF

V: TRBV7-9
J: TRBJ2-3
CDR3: ASSLKTRTDTQY

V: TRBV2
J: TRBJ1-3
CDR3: ASSEGDSSGNTIY

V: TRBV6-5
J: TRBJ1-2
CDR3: ASSHDRGDGYT

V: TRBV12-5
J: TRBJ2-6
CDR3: ASAPEGANVLT

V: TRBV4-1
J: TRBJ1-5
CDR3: ASSPQGRVQPQH

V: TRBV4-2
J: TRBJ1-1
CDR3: ASSQESWPFTEAF

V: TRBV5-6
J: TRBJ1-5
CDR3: ASSLYRPTNQPQH

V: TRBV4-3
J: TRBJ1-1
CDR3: ASRKAINTEAF

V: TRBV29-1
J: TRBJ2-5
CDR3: SVGRVQETQY

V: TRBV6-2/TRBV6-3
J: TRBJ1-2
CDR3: ASSYNTGWPIYYGYT

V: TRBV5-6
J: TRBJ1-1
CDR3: ASSLGVYTEAF

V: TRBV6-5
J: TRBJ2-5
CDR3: ASRQTGSIETQY

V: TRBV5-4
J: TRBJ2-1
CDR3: ASSLKAGTYNEQF

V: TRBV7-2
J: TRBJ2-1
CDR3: ASSWARGPGNEQF

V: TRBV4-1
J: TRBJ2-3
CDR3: ASSRVKQGRPTDTQY

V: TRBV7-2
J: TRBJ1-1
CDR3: ASSPFTGTEAF

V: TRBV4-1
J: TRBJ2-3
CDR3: ASSQGPSGDVTDTQY

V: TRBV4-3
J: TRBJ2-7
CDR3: ASSPSGVNYEQY

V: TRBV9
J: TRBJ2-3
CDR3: ASSVAGGDTDTQY

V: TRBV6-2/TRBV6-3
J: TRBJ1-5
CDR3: ASSHDRGGQPQH

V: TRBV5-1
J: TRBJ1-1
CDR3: ASSLVLQGGTEAF

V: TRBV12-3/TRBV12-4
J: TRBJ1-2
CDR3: ASSQGQSFGYT

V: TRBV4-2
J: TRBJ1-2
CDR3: ASSPRTGEADGYT

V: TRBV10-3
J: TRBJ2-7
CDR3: AISGSRVEQY

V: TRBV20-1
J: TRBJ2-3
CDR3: SASGGAYGPDTQY

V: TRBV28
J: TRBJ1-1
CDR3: ASSPLETEAF

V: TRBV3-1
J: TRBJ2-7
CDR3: ASSRGSPGYEQY

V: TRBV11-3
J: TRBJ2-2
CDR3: ASSRTGGTGGELF

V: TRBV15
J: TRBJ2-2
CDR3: ATSLRRWQPNTGELF

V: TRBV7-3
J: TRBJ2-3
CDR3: ASSQLPESTDTQY

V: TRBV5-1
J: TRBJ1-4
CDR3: ASSLVTNEKLF

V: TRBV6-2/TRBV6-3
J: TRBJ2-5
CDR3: ASSNRDRETQY

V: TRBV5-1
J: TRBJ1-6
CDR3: ASSGGNRDSNSPLH

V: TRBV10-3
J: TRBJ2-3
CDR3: AISSRDRGADTQY

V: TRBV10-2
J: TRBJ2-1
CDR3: ASSEPDRNNEQF

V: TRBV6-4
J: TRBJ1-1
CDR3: ASSGRQGTTEAF

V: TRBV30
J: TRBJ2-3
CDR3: AWSGWSTDTQY

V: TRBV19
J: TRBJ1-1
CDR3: ASALGLNTEAF

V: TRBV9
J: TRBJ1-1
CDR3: ASSPDRVGAF

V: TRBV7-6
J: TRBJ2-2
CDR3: ASSLESLGELF

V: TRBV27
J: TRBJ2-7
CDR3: ASSPLDVGGQSYEQY

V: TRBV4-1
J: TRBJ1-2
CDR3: ASSPSGQGAVNYGYT

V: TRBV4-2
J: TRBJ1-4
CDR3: ASSQDEGREKLF

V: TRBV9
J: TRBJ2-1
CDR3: ASSVVGGFYNEQF